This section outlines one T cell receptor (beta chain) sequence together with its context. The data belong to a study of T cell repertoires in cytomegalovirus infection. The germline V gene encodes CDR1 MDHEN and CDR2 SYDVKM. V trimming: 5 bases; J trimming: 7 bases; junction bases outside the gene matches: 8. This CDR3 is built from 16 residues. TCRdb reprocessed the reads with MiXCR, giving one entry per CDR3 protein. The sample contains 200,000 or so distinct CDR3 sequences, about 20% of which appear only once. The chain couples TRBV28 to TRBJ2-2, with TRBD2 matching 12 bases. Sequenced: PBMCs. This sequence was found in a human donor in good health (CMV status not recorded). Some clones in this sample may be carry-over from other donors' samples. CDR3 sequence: CASSPWTSGNDGELFF. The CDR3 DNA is TGTGCCAGCAGTCCGTGGACTAGCGGGAACGACGGGGAGCTGTTTTTT. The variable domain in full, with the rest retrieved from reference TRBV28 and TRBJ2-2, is DVKVTQSSRYLVKRTGEKVFLECVQDMDHENMFWYRQDPGLGLRLIYFSYDVKMKEKGDIPEGYSVSREKKERFSLILESASTNQTSMYLCASSPWTSGNDGELFFGEGSRLTVL.